A selection of T cell receptor beta chains follows, all from one sample in a study of cytomegalovirus exposure and HLA in healthy donors. The method was immunoSEQ multiplex PCR; TCRdb's version includes in-frame clones alone and lacks a portion of them. The table includes 76,000 or so clones, around 70% detected once. Sequenced: PBMCs. Receptors originate from a woman in her 40s in good health and CMV-seropositive. Both conserved end residues are part of each CDR3. D genes are given only for firm matches.

TRBV4-3	TRBJ2-3	NA	CASSLRLADTDTQYF
TRBV4-1	TRBJ2-7	TRBD1	CASSQTGAPSRSYEQYF
TRBV30	TRBJ1-6	NA	CAWSEQGMGSPLHF
TRBV4-3	TRBJ2-1	TRBD2	CASSQGGTSGANEQFF
TRBV7-2	TRBJ2-5	NA	CASSVLRGGVETQYF
TRBV4-3	TRBJ2-1	TRBD2	CASSQGAGVYNEQFF
TRBV5-1	TRBJ2-5	TRBD1	CASSASGTGEETQYF
TRBV27	TRBJ1-1	NA	CASSTDLGQPNTEAFF
TRBV18	TRBJ1-1	TRBD1	CASSPARDSGFPFF
TRBV27	TRBJ2-3	NA	CASSTSGLAVGTQYF
TRBV7-9	TRBJ2-1	TRBD2	CASSLVLAGHNEQFF
TRBV29-1	TRBJ2-3	TRBD2	CSAAPPTSGITDTQYF
TRBV7-2	TRBJ2-7	NA	CASSSQLGPTKQYF
TRBV9	TRBJ2-3	TRBD2	CASSVEAGADTQYF
TRBV6-1	TRBJ2-7	TRBD1	CASRGDRGSYEQYF
TRBV6-1	TRBJ1-5	NA	CASTRAKGDYQPQHF
TRBV7-2	TRBJ1-5	NA	CASSWGGRYSNQPQHF
TRBV6-5	TRBJ1-1	NA	CASNPRSVRKAFF
TRBV6-1	TRBJ1-3	NA	CASTFLGNSGNTIYF
TRBV9	TRBJ1-5	TRBD1	CASSVGTGDREPQHF
TRBV2	TRBJ1-5	NA	CASSSGPGRNQPQHF
TRBV15	TRBJ2-1	TRBD1	CATSRDRAGGREQFF
TRBV19	TRBJ2-1	TRBD1	CASRLTGGRDEQFF
TRBV7-3	TRBJ2-4	NA	CASSYGGSGDQNIQYF
TRBV10-3	TRBJ2-1	TRBD2	CAISESASGGLNEQFF
TRBV27	TRBJ2-7	NA	CASSTTGVPPGGRRGEQYF
TRBV7-2	TRBJ2-1	NA	CASSLAAVGGEQFF
TRBV7-9	TRBJ1-1	NA	CASSRLRESTEAFF